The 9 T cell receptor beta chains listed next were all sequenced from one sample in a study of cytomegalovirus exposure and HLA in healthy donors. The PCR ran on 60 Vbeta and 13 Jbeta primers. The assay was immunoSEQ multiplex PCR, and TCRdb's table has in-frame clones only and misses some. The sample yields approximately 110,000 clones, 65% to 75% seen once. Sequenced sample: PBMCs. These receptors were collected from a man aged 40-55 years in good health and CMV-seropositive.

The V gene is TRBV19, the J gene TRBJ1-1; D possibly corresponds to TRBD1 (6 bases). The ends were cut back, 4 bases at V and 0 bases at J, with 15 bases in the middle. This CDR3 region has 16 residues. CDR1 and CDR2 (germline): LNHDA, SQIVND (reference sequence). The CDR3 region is CASSTVTGFLNTEAFF. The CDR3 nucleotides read TGTGCCAGTAGTACAGTCACAGGGTTCCTGAACACTGAAGCTTTCTTT.

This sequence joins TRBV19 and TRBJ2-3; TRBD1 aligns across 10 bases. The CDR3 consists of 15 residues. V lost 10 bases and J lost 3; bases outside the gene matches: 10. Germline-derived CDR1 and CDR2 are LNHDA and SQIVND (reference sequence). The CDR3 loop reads CATGTGAGGTDTQYF. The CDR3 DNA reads TGTGCCACTGGGACAGGGGCTGGGGGGACAGATACGCAGTATTTT.

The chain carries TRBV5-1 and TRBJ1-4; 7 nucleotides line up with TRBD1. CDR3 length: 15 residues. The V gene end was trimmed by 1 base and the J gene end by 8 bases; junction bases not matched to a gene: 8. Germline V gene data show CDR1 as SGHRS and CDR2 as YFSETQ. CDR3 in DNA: TGCGCCAGCAGCTTGATAGGACAGGTGGGCGAAAAACTGTTTTTT. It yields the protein CASSLIGQVGEKLFF. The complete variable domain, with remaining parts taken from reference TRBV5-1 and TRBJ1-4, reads KAGVTQTPRYLIKTRGQQVTLSCSPISGHRSVSWYQQTPGQGLQFLFEYFSETQRNKGNFPGRFSGRQFSNSRSEMNVSTLELGDSALYLCASSLIGQVGEKLFFGSGTQLSVL.

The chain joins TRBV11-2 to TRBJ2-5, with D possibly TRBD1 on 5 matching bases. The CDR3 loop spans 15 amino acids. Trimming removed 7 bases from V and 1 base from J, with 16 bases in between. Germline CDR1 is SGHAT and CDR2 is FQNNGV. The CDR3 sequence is CASNLWGGAQETQYF. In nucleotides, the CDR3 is TGTGCCAGCAACCTTTGGGGCGGAGCCCAAGAGACCCAGTACTTC.

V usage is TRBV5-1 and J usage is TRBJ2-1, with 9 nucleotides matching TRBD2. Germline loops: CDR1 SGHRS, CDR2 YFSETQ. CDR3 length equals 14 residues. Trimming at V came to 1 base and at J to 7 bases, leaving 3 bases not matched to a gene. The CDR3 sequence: CASSLTSGRNEQFF. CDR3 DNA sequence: TGCGCCAGCAGCTTGACTAGCGGGCGGAATGAGCAGTTCTTC.

The CDR3 is CASSQPGVTSGRARAKNIQYF. CDR3 DNA: TGCGCCAGCAGCCAACCAGGGGTCACTAGCGGGAGGGCGAGGGCCAAAAACATTCAGTACTTC. The gene calls are TRBV4-1 and TRBJ2-4; 13 bases fit TRBD2. The CDR3 runs 21 residues. Germline V gives CDR1 MGHRA, CDR2 YSYEKL. V was pared by 2 bases and J by 1 base, with 14 bases of the junction left unmatched.

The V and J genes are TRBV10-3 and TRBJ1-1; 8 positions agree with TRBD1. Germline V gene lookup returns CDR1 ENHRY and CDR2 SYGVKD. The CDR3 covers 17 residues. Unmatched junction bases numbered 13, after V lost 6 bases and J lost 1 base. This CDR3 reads CAIRGPRDRSSNTEAFF. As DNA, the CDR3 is TGTGCCATCAGGGGCCCAAGGGACAGGAGTTCGAACACTGAAGCTTTCTTT.

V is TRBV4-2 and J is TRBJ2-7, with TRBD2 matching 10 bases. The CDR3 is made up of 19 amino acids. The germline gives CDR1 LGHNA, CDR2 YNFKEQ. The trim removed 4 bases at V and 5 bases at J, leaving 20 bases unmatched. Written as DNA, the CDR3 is TGTGCCAGCAGCCCCAAGGGGAGGACTAGCGGCTCTCCGGGCAACGAGCAGTACTTC. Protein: CASSPKGRTSGSPGNEQYF.

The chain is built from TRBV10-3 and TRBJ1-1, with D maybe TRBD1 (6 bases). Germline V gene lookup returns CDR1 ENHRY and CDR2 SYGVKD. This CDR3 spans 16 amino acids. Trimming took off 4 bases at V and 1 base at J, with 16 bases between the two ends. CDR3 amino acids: CAISVTSGERNTEAFF. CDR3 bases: TGTGCCATCAGTGTTACTTCAGGGGAGAGGAACACTGAAGCTTTCTTT.